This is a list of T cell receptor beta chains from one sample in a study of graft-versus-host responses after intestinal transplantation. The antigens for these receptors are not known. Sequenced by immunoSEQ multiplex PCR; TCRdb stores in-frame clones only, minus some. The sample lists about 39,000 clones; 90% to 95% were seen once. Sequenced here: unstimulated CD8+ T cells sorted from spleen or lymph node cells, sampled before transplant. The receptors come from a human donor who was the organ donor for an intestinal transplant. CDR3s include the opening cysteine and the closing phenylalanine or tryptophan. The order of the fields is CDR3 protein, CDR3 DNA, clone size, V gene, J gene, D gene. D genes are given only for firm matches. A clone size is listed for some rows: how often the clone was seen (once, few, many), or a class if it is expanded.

CASSIVAGAHNEQFF	TGTGCCAGTAGTATAGTAGCGGGGGCACACAATGAGCAGTTCTTC	.	TRBV19	TRBJ2-1	TRBD2
CAISESRDRGNYGYTF	TGTGCCATCAGTGAGTCGAGGGATCGGGGAAACTATGGCTACACCTTC	.	TRBV10-3	TRBJ1-2	.
CASSSSSVGGTPYNEQFF	TGCGCCAGCAGCTCCTCATCTGTGGGTGGGACTCCCTACAATGAGCAGTTCTTC	.	TRBV5-1	TRBJ2-1	.
CASSLGTSGAVRETQYF	TGCGCCAGCAGCTTGGGGACTAGCGGGGCAGTTCGAGAGACCCAGTACTTC	.	TRBV5-1	TRBJ2-5	TRBD2
CASSLGGGASWADTQYF	TGTGCCAGCAGCTTGGGTGGGGGGGCGAGTTGGGCAGATACGCAGTATTTT	.	TRBV11-2	TRBJ2-3	.
CASSQDRGTTYEQYF	TGCGCCAGCAGCCAAGATAGGGGGACCACCTACGAGCAGTACTTC	.	TRBV4-3	TRBJ2-7	.
CAWTGGYGYTF	TGTGCCTGGACAGGGGGCTATGGCTACACCTTC	.	TRBV30	TRBJ1-2	TRBD1
CASSLVPTWRITGELFF	TGTGCCAGCAGCTTAGTCCCGACCTGGCGCATCACCGGGGAGCTGTTTTTT	.	TRBV7-2	TRBJ2-2	.
CASSPSGQGYEKLFF	TGCGCCAGCAGCCCAAGCGGGCAGGGCTATGAAAAACTGTTTTTT	.	TRBV4-1	TRBJ1-4	.
CASSNRGGYEQYF	TGTGCCAGTAGTAACAGGGGAGGGTACGAGCAGTACTTC	.	TRBV19	TRBJ2-7	.
CASRDRGGQETQYF	TGTGCCAGCAGAGACAGGGGAGGGCAAGAGACCCAGTACTTC	.	TRBV28	TRBJ2-5	.
CASIRGGAGGLGNEQFF	TGTGCCAGCATTAGAGGGGGGGCGGGGGGCCTGGGTAATGAGCAGTTCTTC	.	TRBV27	TRBJ2-1	TRBD2
CASSPPSARVDYGYTF	TGTGCCAGCAGCCCCCCGTCCGCAAGGGTGGACTATGGCTACACCTTC	.	TRBV13	TRBJ1-2	.
CASSSRRGLAGDNEQFF	TGCGCCAGCAGCTCTCGAAGGGGACTAGCGGGAGACAATGAGCAGTTCTTC	.	TRBV5-1	TRBJ2-1	TRBD2
CASSDQNRLYNSPLHF	TGTGCCAGCAGTGATCAGAACAGGCTCTATAATTCACCCCTCCACTTT	.	TRBV6-1	TRBJ1-6	.
CASSQAQGRNQPQHF	TGTGCCAGCAGCCAGGCACAGGGTCGCAATCAGCCCCAGCATTTT	.	TRBV7-6	TRBJ1-5	.
CASSQDSTGGEFF	TGCGCCAGCAGCCAAGATTCGACGGGAGGGGAGTTCTTC	.	TRBV4-3	TRBJ2-1	TRBD2
CASSPGLAGEQFF	TGTGCCAGCAGCCCGGGACTAGCGGGGGAGCAGTTCTTC	.	TRBV9	TRBJ2-1	TRBD2
CASSRLGGPGTGELFF	TGTGCCAGCAGCCGGTTGGGGGGGCCGGGCACCGGGGAGCTGTTTTTT	.	TRBV4-2	TRBJ2-2	.
CASSEVPGRNSPLHF	TGTGCCAGCAGTGAAGTCCCCGGACGGAATTCACCCCTCCACTTT	.	TRBV6-1	TRBJ1-6	.
CASSQGNSGGSYEQYF	TGCGCCAGCAGCCAAGGAAATAGCGGGGGCTCCTACGAGCAGTACTTC	.	TRBV4-1	TRBJ2-7	TRBD2
CASSFPGQGAKSYEQYF	TGTGCCAGCAGCTTCCCCGGACAGGGGGCGAAGTCCTACGAGCAGTACTTC	.	TRBV7-9	TRBJ2-7	TRBD1
CASLDTDRDSGYTF	TGTGCCAGCCTAGATACGGACAGGGATAGTGGCTACACCTTC	.	TRBV5-6	TRBJ1-2	TRBD1
CASSPGVETETFNYGYTF	TGTGCCAGCAGCCCCGGAGTTGAGACGGAGACATTTAACTATGGCTACACCTTC	once	TRBV5-6	TRBJ1-2	.
CASSSAGGPTDTQYF	TGTGCCAGCAGCTCCGCGGGGGGCCCCACAGATACGCAGTATTTT	.	TRBV5-4	TRBJ2-3	TRBD2
CATSRVGLVLASTDTQYF	TGTGCCACCAGCAGAGTAGGCCTAGTTTTAGCTAGCACAGATACGCAGTATTTT	.	TRBV15	TRBJ2-3	.
CAIRAGAGETQYF	TGTGCCATCAGAGCGGGGGCGGGGGAGACCCAGTACTTC	.	TRBV10-3	TRBJ2-5	TRBD2
CASTGTPDFGNYGYTF	TGTGCCAGCACCGGGACCCCCGATTTTGGGAACTATGGCTACACCTTC	.	TRBV2	TRBJ1-2	.
CASSAEDRGGYEQYF	TGTGCCAGCAGTGCCGAAGACAGGGGTGGCTACGAGCAGTACTTC	.	TRBV2	TRBJ2-7	TRBD1
CASSSGGAMNTEAFF	TGCGCCAGCAGCTCAGGGGGCGCGATGAACACTGAAGCTTTCTTT	.	TRBV5-1	TRBJ1-1	TRBD1
CASSGSRDREGYTF	TGTGCCAGCAGCGGATCGAGGGACAGGGAAGGCTACACCTTC	.	TRBV9	TRBJ1-2	TRBD1
CASSSGQGFEQYF	TGTGCCAGCAGCTCCGGTCAGGGATTCGAGCAGTACTTC	.	TRBV7-6	TRBJ2-7	.
CASSQGADGYTF	TGTGCCAGTTCACAGGGGGCAGATGGCTACACCTTC	.	TRBV27	TRBJ1-2	TRBD1
CASSQSRDSSTGNTIYF	TGCGCCAGCAGCCAGTCCCGGGACAGTAGTACTGGAAACACCATATATTTT	.	TRBV4-3	TRBJ1-3	TRBD1
CASSSTENYEQYF	TGCGCCAGCAGCTCCACAGAGAACTACGAGCAGTACTTC	.	TRBV5-1	TRBJ2-7	.
CASSSQQGMNTEAFF	TGCGCCAGCAGCTCTCAACAGGGGATGAACACTGAAGCTTTCTTT	.	TRBV5-1	TRBJ1-1	TRBD1
CASCTDPSYEQYF	TGTGCCAGCTGCACAGACCCCTCCTACGAGCAGTACTTC	.	TRBV2	TRBJ2-7	.
CASSPGGSSYEQYF	TGTGCCAGCAGCCCGGGGGGGTCAAGCTACGAGCAGTACTTC	.	TRBV9	TRBJ2-7	TRBD2
CASSQPLGQGARTEAFF	TGCGCCAGCAGCCAACCTTTAGGACAGGGGGCGCGGACTGAAGCTTTCTTT	once	TRBV4-1	TRBJ1-1	TRBD1
CASSQGTGESETQYF	TGCGCCAGCAGCCAAGGGACAGGGGAATCAGAGACCCAGTACTTC	.	TRBV4-3	TRBJ2-5	TRBD1
CASSQEGLAASTDTQYF	TGCGCCAGCAGCCAAGAGGGACTAGCGGCTAGCACAGATACGCAGTATTTT	.	TRBV4-3	TRBJ2-3	TRBD2
CASSQDRGTTYEQYF	TGCGCCAGCAGCCAAGATAGGGGGACCACCTACGAGCAGTACTTC	.	TRBV4-1	TRBJ2-7	.
CASSRSGGGDEQYF	TGCGCCAGCAGCCGGTCGGGCGGGGGGGACGAGCAGTACTTC	once	TRBV4-3	TRBJ2-7	TRBD2
CASSEGQGMNNEQFF	TGTGCCAGCAGTGAAGGACAGGGTATGAACAATGAGCAGTTCTTC	.	TRBV2	TRBJ2-1	TRBD1
CASTDGQGASSYNEQFF	TGTGCCAGCACCGACGGACAGGGGGCTTCCTCCTACAATGAGCAGTTCTTC	.	TRBV6-4	TRBJ2-1	TRBD1
CAWSPPDPGGGNEQFF	TGTGCCTGGAGTCCTCCCGACCCTGGGGGGGGGAATGAGCAGTTCTTC	.	TRBV30	TRBJ2-1	TRBD2
CASSLGGTGELFF	TGTGCCAGCAGCTTGGGAGGGACCGGGGAGCTGTTTTTT	.	TRBV5-5	TRBJ2-2	.
CASSSTETGNTIYF	TGTGCCAGCAGCTCTACAGAGACTGGAAACACCATATATTTT	.	TRBV13	TRBJ1-3	.
CASIQKDSGGTGELFF	TGCGCCAGCATTCAAAAGGACAGCGGGGGGACCGGGGAGCTGTTTTTT	.	TRBV10-2	TRBJ2-2	TRBD2
CASRDQGYNEQFF	TGTGCCAGTAGGGATCAAGGGTATAATGAGCAGTTCTTC	.	TRBV19	TRBJ2-1	.
CASSPIRLDQPQHF	TGTGCCAGCAGTCCCATCCGGTTAGATCAGCCCCAGCATTTT	.	TRBV28	TRBJ1-5	.
CASSQDPSGGHNEQFF	TGTGCCAGCAGCCAAGACCCTAGCGGGGGACACAATGAGCAGTTCTTC	.	TRBV4-2	TRBJ2-1	TRBD2
CASSDVGGPRKTQYF	TGTGCCAGCAGTGACGTGGGGGGGCCAAGAAAGACCCAGTACTTC	.	TRBV6-1	TRBJ2-5	.
CASSDHGGLNEQFF	TGTGCCAGCAGCGACCACGGGGGTCTTAATGAGCAGTTCTTC	.	TRBV11-2	TRBJ2-1	.
CAWNGKTTEAFF	TGTGCCTGGAACGGTAAAACCACTGAAGCTTTCTTT	.	TRBV30	TRBJ1-1	.
CASSFLHLNTEAFF	TGTGCCAGCAGCTTCCTCCATTTAAACACTGAAGCTTTCTTT	.	TRBV5-6	TRBJ1-1	.
CASSQLSSVAVGLFF	TGTGCCAGCAGCCAACTCAGTAGTGTAGCGGTCGGACTGTTTTTT	.	TRBV7-8	TRBJ1-4	.
CASSLVSGLASEQFF	TGTGCCAGCAGCTTAGTATCCGGACTTGCCTCGGAGCAGTTCTTC	.	TRBV11-2	TRBJ2-1	.